This T cell receptor (beta chain) was recorded in a study of early T cells in non-severe SARS-CoV-2 infection. For the study at large: Bulk RNA from unsorted whole blood was sequenced; chains were unpaired.

The TCR library protocol was used to attach unique molecular identifiers. These identifiers were attached to individual cDNA molecules. A single record per CDR3 protein comes from TCRdb applying MiXCR to the 5' RACE reads. This table holds 28,000 or so distinct CDR3 sequences, roughly 5.4% found once. V was cut by 5 bases and J by 0 bases, with 14 bases left in between. The length of the CDR3 is 17 residues. This clonotype has ten or more counts. The sequence came from an adult who was a healthcare worker with PCR-confirmed SARS-CoV-2 infection or an uninfected control (not recorded which). The specimen was whole blood. The V call is TRBV12-3 or TRBV12-4, the J call TRBJ2-6; possible D gene TRBD1, 6 bases. The CDR3 region is CASSAPQGDSGANVLTF. In DNA, the CDR3 is TGTGCCAGCAGTGCCCCACAGGGAGACTCTGGGGCCAACGTCCTGACTTTC.